These 14 T cell receptor beta chains were all obtained from the same sample, sequenced in a study of blood T cell repertoires in COVID-19. The repertoire was sequenced with immunoSEQ multiplex PCR; TCRdb's copy has only in-frame clones and lacks some. Of fewer than 200,000 clones listed, about 89% are singletons. Specimen: peripheral blood. The receptors stem from a man aged 35-49 years with active or convalescent COVID-19.

The V call is TRBV5-1, the J call TRBJ1-1; 8 nucleotides line up with TRBD1. This CDR3 has 15 amino acids. The germline V gene encodes CDR1 SGHRS and CDR2 YFSETQ. The V segment lost 4 bases and the J segment 6 bases; nucleotides outside the gene matches: 11. The CDR3 spells CASSVTGQVPAEAFF. CDR3 bases: TGCGCCAGCAGCGTTACGGGACAGGTTCCCGCTGAAGCTTTCTTT.

The rearrangement links TRBV18 to TRBJ1-3; D gene unclear. The CDR3 sequence is 14 residues long. Germline V gives CDR1 KGHSH, CDR2 LQKENI. Deletions cut 0 bases from V and 3 bases from J, with 6 bases between. The CDR3 bases are TGTGCCAGCTCACCACCTCCAGGTGGAAACACCATATATTTT. As protein: CASSPPPGGNTIYF.

This chain uses TRBV10-3 with TRBJ1-3, with D possibly TRBD1 on 6 matching bases. The CDR3 runs to 13 residues. V was trimmed by 9 bases and J by 1 base, leaving 10 bases between them. CDR1 and CDR2 from the germline V gene are ENHRY and SYGVKD. The DNA of the CDR3 is TGTGCCATTAAACAGGGTTCTGGAAACACCATATATTTT. This encodes CAIKQGSGNTIYF.

This rearrangement joins TRBV7-2 to TRBJ2-1, with TRBD2 as a possible D gene (6 bases). Looked up from germline, CDR1 is SGHTA and CDR2 is FQGNSA. V dropped 1 base and J dropped 8 bases, with 15 bases sitting between them. This CDR3 region has 15 residues. The CDR3 DNA reads TGTGCCAGCAGCTTAGGGCAGTACAGGAGGGATGAGCAGTTCTTC. Residues: CASSLGQYRRDEQFF.

This clone showed up just a few times. V is TRBV7-3 and J is TRBJ2-1, with a weak D call TRBD2 (5 bases). This CDR3 has 15 residues. Per germline, CDR1 SGHTA and CDR2 FQGTGA. V was cut by 4 bases and J by 6 bases, with 16 bases left in between. DNA of the CDR3: TGTGCCAGCAGCTCCTATCCGGGAACTGGCAATGAGCAGTTCTTC. Translated, it gives CASSSYPGTGNEQFF.

V gene TRBV7-2 combines with J gene TRBJ2-3; 8 bases match TRBD2. This CDR3 region has 17 residues. The germline gives CDR1 SGHTA, CDR2 FQGNSA. V shed 1 base, J shed 3 bases, and the junction held 9 bases outside the gene matches. The CDR3 protein is CASSLGLPGGRTDTQYF. CDR3 sequence (DNA): TGTGCCAGCAGCTTAGGTCTCCCGGGGGGGCGGACAGATACGCAGTATTTT.

The CDR3, as DNA: TGTGCCAGTAGTATAGGTCCAGGGTACAATCAGCCCCAGCATTTT. Translated: CASSIGPGYNQPQHF. This chain connects TRBV19 to TRBJ1-5; D might be TRBD1 (5 bases). With 1 base removed from V and 3 bases from J, the gap between germline ends came to 10 bases. This CDR3 is built from 15 residues. CDR1 and CDR2 from the germline V gene are LNHDA and SQIVND (reference sequence).

The V and J genes are TRBV28 and TRBJ2-7, with 11 positions matching TRBD1. Losses at the gene ends were 5 bases for V and 4 bases for J; bases not matched to a gene: 10. This CDR3 is 16 amino acids long. In germline, CDR1 is MDHEN, CDR2 SYDVKM. CDR3: CASSGRGQGDLYEQYF. The CDR3 coding sequence is TGTGCCAGCAGTGGACGGGGACAGGGGGATTTATACGAGCAGTACTTC.

The chain's CDR3 is CATSRDRGFGYTF. CDR3 DNA: TGTGCCACCAGCAGAGATAGAGGTTTTGGCTACACCTTC. This chain uses TRBV15 with TRBJ1-2; no reliable D call. This CDR3 has 13 amino acids. Trimming left V 0 bases short and J 7 bases short, with 9 bases between. Germline V gene sequence: CDR1 LNHNV, CDR2 YYDKDF (reference sequence).

This clone has just one count. The CDR3 nucleotides read TGTGCCAGCAGCGACGGGACAGGGACAATCCACGAGCAGTACTTC. Its translation is CASSDGTGTIHEQYF. The V call is TRBV2, the J call TRBJ2-7; 9 bases map to TRBD1. Per germline, CDR1 SNHLY and CDR2 FYNNEI. There are 15 residues in the CDR3. V lost 6 bases to trimming and J lost 5 bases; unmatched junction nucleotides: 11.

In its sample, this clone was seen a few times. The chain employs TRBV7-2 and TRBJ2-3; the match to TRBD2 covers 7 bases. V was pared by 5 bases and J by 4 bases, with 0 bases of the junction left unmatched. This CDR3 spans 12 amino acids. Germline loops: CDR1 SGHTA, CDR2 FQGNSA. CDR3 coding DNA: TGTGCCAGCAGCACTAGCGCAGATACGCAGTATTTT. Its protein is CASSTSADTQYF.

The CDR3, as DNA: TGTGCCTGGAGTGTAGGGAACAGGGACAATGAGCAGTTCTTC. It codes for CAWSVGNRDNEQFF. This rearrangement joins TRBV30 to TRBJ2-1; D might be TRBD1 (6 bases). Germline CDR1 is GTSNPN and CDR2 is SVGIG (reference sequence). The V end was cut by 0 bases, the J end by 5 bases, with 11 bases between. The CDR3 sequence is 14 residues long.

V and J are TRBV11-2 and TRBJ2-5; weak D call: TRBD1 (5 bases). V lost 6 bases to trimming and J lost 1 base, with 15 bases between them. CDR1 is SGHAT, CDR2 FQNNGV, per germline. CDR3 length: 15 amino acids. The CDR3 DNA sequence: TGTGCCAGCAGAGGGGCCCGGACAACCCAAGAGACCCAGTACTTC. Residues: CASRGARTTQETQYF.

The chain uses TRBV28 and TRBJ2-2, with 7 bases that match TRBD1. With V trimmed by 7 bases and J by 2 bases, 7 bases remained unmatched. In germline, CDR1 is MDHEN, CDR2 SYDVKM. This CDR3 is built from 15 residues. This CDR3 is CASKPGQLNTGELFF. The CDR3 coding sequence is TGTGCCAGCAAACCGGGACAGCTAAACACCGGGGAGCTGTTTTTT.